Shown below are 21 T cell receptor beta chains from a single sample sequenced in a study of T cell responses to AZD1222 COVID-19 vaccine. Measured with immunoSEQ multiplex PCR; TCRdb has only the in-frame clones, and not every one. The repertoire holds just over 8,000 clones, with approximately 90% as singletons. This specimen was peripheral blood, taken 28 days after the second AZD1222 dose. These receptors all stem from an adult who received the AZD1222 COVID-19 vaccine.

The chain combines TRBV28 with TRBJ2-7, with TRBD2 identical over 7 bases. The CDR3 loop spans 18 amino acids. The junction had 17 bases not matched to a gene; V was cut back by 2 bases and J by 4 bases. Germline V gene data show CDR1 as MDHEN and CDR2 as SYDVKM. The CDR3 bases are TGTGCCAGCAGTTTAGAGGGAGGGGCCGGGAGTTTGGGTTACGAGCAGTACTTC. Its translation is CASSLEGGAGSLGYEQYF.

The genes are TRBV3-1 (or the pseudogene TRBV3-2) and TRBJ2-7; perhaps TRBD1 as D (8 bases). V lost 4 bases and J lost 1, with 17 bases in between. The CDR3 is 16 amino acids. The germline V gene encodes CDR1 LGHDT and CDR2 YNNKEL (reference sequence). The CDR3 sequence is CASSRLTGGVSYEQYF. The CDR3 region has the DNA TGTGCCAGCAGCCGCTTAACAGGGGGGGTTTCCTACGAGCAGTACTTC.

CDR3: CASGVNYEKLFF. CDR3 nucleotides: TGTGCCAGCGGGGTGAATTATGAAAAACTGTTTTTT. This chain links TRBV2 with TRBJ1-4; D ambiguous. The length of the CDR3 is 12 residues. V was clipped by 8 bases and J by 6 bases, with 10 bases between them. Looked up from germline, CDR1 is SNHLY and CDR2 is FYNNEI. Drawing the rest from reference TRBV2 and TRBJ1-4, the complete variable domain is EPEVTQTPSHQVTQMGQEVILRCVPISNHLYFYWYRQILGQKVEFLVSFYNNEISEKSEIFDDQFSVERPDGSNFTLKIRSTKLEDSAMYFCASGVNYEKLFFGSGTQLSVL.

The CDR3 DNA sequence: TGTGCCAGCAGCCTTTCGACCTACACAGATACGCAGTATTTT. It yields the protein CASSLSTYTDTQYF. V gene TRBV7-2 combines with J gene TRBJ2-3; D is undetermined. CDR1 and CDR2 (germline): SGHTA, FQGNSA. V lost 5 bases and J lost 2, with 11 bases in between. The CDR3 runs 14 residues.

J is TRBJ1-5 and V is TRBV6-6; D might be TRBD1 (6 bases). V gave up 5 bases and J gave up 7 bases, with 15 bases separating them. The CDR3 totals 14 residues. Germline loops: CDR1 MNHNY, CDR2 SVGAGI (reference sequence). The CDR3 sequence: CASSGGRGSQPQHF. The CDR3 coding sequence is TGTGCCAGCAGTGGGGGCCGGGGGAGCCAGCCCCAGCATTTT.

The chain is built from TRBV10-3 and TRBJ1-2; 8 bases map to TRBD1. The germline CDR1 and CDR2 sequences are ENHRY and SYGVKD. The CDR3 runs to 14 residues. Trimming removed 6 bases from V and 4 bases from J; junction bases left unmatched: 7. The CDR3 bases are TGTGCCATCAGCGGGACAGGCCGCTCCTATGGCTACACCTTC. As protein: CAISGTGRSYGYTF.

The rearrangement uses TRBV9 and TRBJ2-7; 8 bases are a match to TRBD2. V gave up 2 bases and J gave up 0 bases; unmatched junction bases: 4. The CDR3 consists of 15 residues. From germline, CDR1 is SGDLS and CDR2 YYNGEE. The CDR3 DNA follows: TGTGCCAGCAGCGTTAGCGGGGCTAGCTCCTACGAGCAGTACTTC. As protein: CASSVSGASSYEQYF.

The chain carries TRBV28 and TRBJ1-5; perhaps TRBD1 as D (5 bases). Trimming stripped 2 bases from V and 4 bases from J, with 9 bases between. CDR3 length: 14 residues. Germline V gene lookup returns CDR1 MDHEN and CDR2 SYDVKM. The CDR3 DNA follows: TGTGCCAGCAGTTTAGGGGCAGCTAATCAGCCCCAGCATTTT. Its translation: CASSLGAANQPQHF.

The chain recombines TRBV28 with TRBJ2-7; D gene uncertain. From germline, CDR1 is MDHEN and CDR2 SYDVKM. V was cut by 9 bases and J by 3 bases, with 9 bases left in between. The length of the CDR3 is 11 residues. CDR3 sequence: CASHTRYEQYF. The CDR3 DNA reads TGTGCCAGTCATACACGCTACGAGCAGTACTTC.

The chain carries TRBV4-1 and TRBJ2-7; a weak D match, TRBD1 (6 bases). Germline V gene sequence: CDR1 MGHRA, CDR2 YSYEKL. The CDR3 contains 15 residues. Between the trimmed V and J ends, which lost 3 bases and 3 bases, there was a span of 15 bases. CDR3 DNA: TGCGCCAGCAGCCAGAAAGGGCAGGGGAACTACGAGCAGTACTTC. Translated, it gives CASSQKGQGNYEQYF.

The chain uses TRBV18 and TRBJ2-5; no firm D call. CDR1 and CDR2 from the germline V gene are KGHSH and LQKENI. V was trimmed by 5 bases and J by 2 bases, leaving 3 bases between them. This CDR3 is built from 11 residues. DNA of the CDR3: TGTGCCAGCTCATCTCAAGAGACCCAGTACTTC. Its protein is CASSSQETQYF.

This chain links TRBV7-9 with TRBJ2-3; no clear D gene. Trimming removed 3 bases at V and 7 bases at J, with 14 bases between. The germline gives CDR1 SEHNR, CDR2 FQNEAQ (reference sequence). The CDR3 extends over 14 amino acids. DNA for the CDR3: TGTGCCAGCAGCTTGCGTGTCTCTACTTATACGCAGTATTTT. It specifies CASSLRVSTYTQYF.

This clone turned up a few times. This chain joins TRBV7-3 and TRBJ1-2; D is possibly TRBD1 (6 bases). V lost 5 bases to trimming and J lost 3 bases, with 16 bases between them. The V gene's germline CDR1 is SGHTA and CDR2 FQGTGA. This CDR3 region has 15 residues. The CDR3 sequence: CASSPRGAQDYGYTF. CDR3 coding DNA: TGTGCCAGCAGCCCCCGGGGGGCTCAAGACTATGGCTACACCTTC.

V and J are TRBV28 and TRBJ2-7; D not resolved. There are 16 residues in the CDR3. Trimming removed 3 bases at V and 4 bases at J, with 19 bases between. In germline, CDR1 is MDHEN, CDR2 SYDVKM. For the CDR3, the DNA is TGTGCCAGCAGTTTGAGGTGGATTACCCAGTCTTACGAGCAGTACTTC. This encodes CASSLRWITQSYEQYF.

V and J are TRBV6-5 and TRBJ1-5; 8 nucleotides match TRBD1. CDR1 and CDR2 from the germline V gene are MNHEY and SVGAGI. This CDR3 has 14 amino acids. J gave up 4 bases and V 6 bases, and 5 bases lay outside the gene matches. CDR3 bases: TGTGCCAGCAGAAGGACAGGGCGTAATCAGCCCCAGCATTTT. Translating gives CASRRTGRNQPQHF.

V usage is TRBV5-1 and J usage is TRBJ1-2; the D gene is possibly TRBD1 (5 bases). CDR3 length: 13 amino acids. Germline V gene sequence: CDR1 SGHRS, CDR2 YFSETQ. Trimming pared 0 bases from V and 5 bases from J, leaving 8 bases between. The CDR3 sequence is CASSLEGSYGYTF. CDR3 coding DNA: TGCGCCAGCAGCTTGGAGGGGTCTTATGGCTACACCTTC.

This chain links TRBV5-4 with TRBJ2-5, with 14 nucleotides matching TRBD2. The germline V gene encodes CDR1 SGHNT and CDR2 YYREEE (reference sequence). The CDR3 has 17 amino acids. J gave up 5 bases and V 0 bases, and 6 bases lay outside the gene matches. This CDR3 reads CASSLGGLAGDMETQYF. CDR3 in DNA: TGTGCCAGCAGCTTGGGGGGACTAGCGGGGGATATGGAGACCCAGTACTTC.

The rearrangement links TRBV29-1 to TRBJ2-1; 10 bases match TRBD1. With 4 bases clipped from V and 8 bases from J, the junction kept 8 bases outside the gene matches. CDR1 and CDR2 (germline): SQVTM, ANQGSEA. This CDR3 contains 14 residues. The CDR3 nucleotides read TGCAGCGTTGGGAGACAGGGGGCTATGGATGAGCAGTTCTTC. Amino acids: CSVGRQGAMDEQFF.

The chain is built from TRBV5-1 and TRBJ2-4, with D perhaps TRBD1 (5 bases). Looked up from germline, CDR1 is SGHRS and CDR2 is YFSETQ. Trimming shortened V by 4 bases and J by 1 base, and 18 bases separated the two germline ends. This CDR3 has 17 amino acids. CDR3: CASSPNLRVTAKNIQYF. CDR3 DNA sequence: TGCGCCAGCAGCCCGAACCTCAGGGTAACGGCCAAAAACATTCAGTACTTC.

The V and J genes are TRBV18 and TRBJ2-2; maybe TRBD1 (5 bases). The CDR3 is made up of 15 amino acids. The germline gives CDR1 KGHSH, CDR2 LQKENI. Between the trimmed V and J ends, which lost 0 bases and 9 bases, there was a span of 14 bases. The CDR3 nucleotides are TGTGCCAGCTCACCACCGCAGGGCATTGAGAGGGAGCTGTTTTTT. Amino acid sequence: CASSPPQGIERELFF. Full variable domain (rest looked up from reference TRBV18 and TRBJ2-2): NAGVMQNPRHLVRRRGQEARLRCSPMKGHSHVYWYRQLPEEGLKFMVYLQKENIIDESGMPKERFSAEFPKEGPSILRIQQVVRGDSAAYFCASSPPQGIERELFFGEGSRLTVL.

The CDR3 coding sequence is TGTGCCAGCTGCCTTGGCGGAGGGCCCCAGCATTTT. This sequence encodes CASCLGGGPQHF. This chain joins TRBV28 and TRBJ1-5; D gene unclear. Trimming cost V 8 bases and J 9 bases, with 14 bases left between them. There are 12 residues in the CDR3. Per germline, CDR1 MDHEN and CDR2 SYDVKM.